A single sample is the source of the 22 T cell receptor beta chains below, sequenced in a study of T cells after yellow fever vaccination. MiXCR, applied by TCRdb to the 5' RACE reads, yields one record per CDR3 protein. This table holds about 320,000 distinct CDR3 sequences, roughly 4.3% found once. Sequenced material: PBMCs, taken 15 days after the yellow fever booster vaccination. These receptors came from a young man who received the YFV17D yellow fever vaccine.

This clonotype appeared a few times. J is TRBJ1-6 and V is TRBV15, with 8 positions matching TRBD1. The CDR3 loop spans 15 amino acids. J gave up 6 bases and V 5 bases, and 6 bases lay outside the gene matches. The germline V gene has CDR1 LNHNV and CDR2 YYDKDF (reference sequence). The CDR3 coding sequence is TGTGCCACCAGCGTACGGACAGGGACTAATTCACCCCTCCACTTT. Protein: CATSVRTGTNSPLHF.

This clonotype was counted many times. The chain is built from TRBV29-1 and TRBJ2-2, with 16 bases fitting TRBD2. Germline CDR1 is SQVTM and CDR2 is ANQGSEA. The CDR3 contains 19 residues. V lost 2 bases to trimming and J lost 1 base; unmatched junction nucleotides: 7. The CDR3 DNA sequence: TGCAGCGTTGAATCCGGGACTAGCGGGGGGGAGAAGAACACCGGGGAGCTGTTTTTT. Its translation is CSVESGTSGGEKNTGELFF.

V is TRBV7-6 and J is TRBJ1-2; TRBD1 aligns across 7 bases. CDR1 is SGHVS and CDR2 is FNYEAQ in the germline V gene. After removal of 4 bases from V and 3 bases from J, the junction contained 11 bases not matched to a gene. This CDR3 has 16 residues. CDR3 in DNA: TGTGCCAGCAGCTCCCCCCCTGGCCAGGGGGACTATGGCTACACCTTC. It codes for CASSSPPGQGDYGYTF.

This chain uses TRBV4-1 with TRBJ2-5, with 7 bases lining up with TRBD2. The V segment lost 1 base and the J segment 0 bases; nucleotides outside the gene matches: 5. CDR3 length: 16 residues. Germline CDR1 is MGHRA and CDR2 is YSYEKL. CDR3 sequence (DNA): TGCGCCAGCAGCCAAGGGGCGGGGGAGGACCAAGAGACCCAGTACTTC. Translating it yields CASSQGAGEDQETQYF.

The chain couples TRBV28 to TRBJ1-2, with TRBD1 identical over 7 bases. The V gene's germline CDR1 is MDHEN and CDR2 SYDVKM. V lost 6 bases and J lost 4; bases outside the gene matches: 11. This CDR3 is built from 15 residues. CDR3 DNA sequence: TGTGCCAGCAGCCTGACGACAGGGAGGGGCTATGGCTACACCTTC. Its translation: CASSLTTGRGYGYTF.

The sample holds one count of this clonotype. Being one base from a much bigger clone, this may be a read error. The chain couples TRBV4-2 to TRBJ2-1; 16 nucleotides match TRBD2. Germline CDR1 is LGHNA and CDR2 is YNFKEQ. There are 17 residues in the CDR3. CDR3 nucleotide sequence: TGTGCCAGCAGGGGACTAGCGGGGGGGCCCTCCTACAATGAGCAGCTCTTC. Protein: CASRGLAGGPSYNEQLF.

The chain recombines TRBV20-1 with TRBJ2-7, with 7 bases fitting TRBD2. This CDR3 contains 14 residues. Looked up from germline, CDR1 is DFQATT and CDR2 is SNEGSKA (reference sequence). Trimming at V came to 6 bases and at J to 6 bases, leaving 14 bases not matched to a gene. CDR3 DNA sequence: TGCAGTGCAGCAAGGGCGGGGGTTTGGCCCGAGCAGTACTTC. It codes for CSAARAGVWPEQYF.

This clonotype has just a few counts. The CDR3 loop reads CASSQDFNQPQHF. The DNA for the CDR3 is TGTGCCAGCAGCCAAGATTTCAATCAGCCCCAGCATTTT. The chain is built from TRBV3-1 and TRBJ1-5, with no clear D. Per the germline V gene, CDR1 is LGHDT and CDR2 is YNNKEL (reference sequence). The V and J ends lost 0 bases and 3 bases respectively, with 3 bases between them. This CDR3 has 13 amino acids.

This clonotype came up many times. V and J are TRBV4-1 and TRBJ2-2; 7 positions match TRBD1. Looked up from germline, CDR1 is MGHRA and CDR2 is YSYEKL. J gave up 0 bases and V 5 bases, and 6 bases lay outside the gene matches. The CDR3 covers 16 residues. The CDR3 spells CASSKGQNANTGELFF. CDR3 DNA sequence: TGCGCCAGCAGCAAGGGACAGAATGCGAACACCGGGGAGCTGTTTTTT.

This clonotype was observed at least ten times. The V and J genes are TRBV18 and TRBJ2-5; D gene uncertain. V lost 1 base and J 3 bases, leaving 6 bases between the germline ends. Germline CDR1 reads KGHSH; CDR2 reads LQKENI. There are 13 residues in the CDR3. The CDR3 DNA is TGTGCCAGCTCACCACTAGATGAAGAGACCCAGTACTTC. Translation: CASSPLDEETQYF.

This clonotype was detected a few times. This chain links TRBV11-1 with TRBJ1-2; tentatively, D is TRBD1 (5 bases). The V gene's germline CDR1 is SGHAT and CDR2 FQDESV (reference sequence). Deletions cut 4 bases from V and 4 bases from J, with 10 bases between. The CDR3 runs 13 residues. The CDR3 coding sequence is TGTGCCAGCAGCTCAGGGACTACCTATGGCTACACCTTC. Protein product: CASSSGTTYGYTF.

The V and J genes are TRBV7-9 and TRBJ1-2, with 10 bases fitting TRBD1. V lost 5 bases to trimming and J lost 4 bases; unmatched junction nucleotides: 10. Germline V gene sequence: CDR1 SEHNR, CDR2 FQNEAQ (reference sequence). This CDR3 contains 16 residues. The CDR3 here is CASSASGTGAPYGYTF. The CDR3 nucleotides are TGTGCCAGCAGCGCTTCCGGGACAGGGGCCCCCTATGGCTACACCTTC.

This clonotype was seen a few times. This sequence joins TRBV20-1 and TRBJ2-3; 9 positions agree with TRBD2. V was clipped by 6 bases and J by 4 bases; unmatched bases: 11. Looked up from germline, CDR1 is DFQATT and CDR2 is SNEGSKA (reference sequence). The CDR3 is 15 amino acids. In DNA form, the CDR3 reads TGCAGTGCCCCCTGGGCGGGGGGGCCACCAGATACGCAGTATTTT. Amino acid sequence: CSAPWAGGPPDTQYF.

There are a few counts of this clonotype. The rearrangement uses TRBV5-1 and TRBJ2-2, with a weak D call TRBD2 (5 bases). V dropped 5 bases and J dropped 4 bases, with 15 bases sitting between them. Germline lookup yields CDR1 SGHRS and CDR2 YFSETQ. CDR3 length: 15 amino acids. The CDR3 spells CASRTDPRGTGELFF. For the CDR3, the DNA is TGCGCCAGCAGAACGGACCCCCGGGGCACCGGGGAGCTGTTTTTT.

J is TRBJ2-7 and V is TRBV10-3, with 11 bases that match TRBD2. Germline lookup yields CDR1 ENHRY and CDR2 SYGVKD. The CDR3 extends over 12 amino acids. V lost 11 bases, J lost 3 bases, and 3 bases stayed unmatched. In DNA form, the CDR3 reads TGTGCCGCGGGACTAGCGGTCTACGAGCAGTACTTC. The encoded protein is CAAGLAVYEQYF.

The sample holds a few counts of this clonotype. The chain carries TRBV13 and TRBJ1-2; 8 nucleotides agree with TRBD1. The CDR3 covers 16 residues. V dropped 0 bases and J dropped 6; count of bases not matched to a gene: 9. Germline V lookup: CDR1 PRHDT, CDR2 FYEKMQ (reference sequence). DNA for the CDR3: TGTGCCAGCAGCTTAGGCAAGGGGCAGGGGGCAAATGGCTACACCTTC. Amino acid sequence: CASSLGKGQGANGYTF. The whole variable domain, filled in from reference TRBV13 and TRBJ1-2, reads AAGVIQSPRHLIKEKRETATLKCYPIPRHDTVYWYQQGPGQDPQFLISFYEKMQSDKGSIPDRFSAQQFSDYHSELNMSSLELGDSALYFCASSLGKGQGANGYTFGSGTRLTVV.

This clonotype came up many times. This rearrangement joins TRBV30 to TRBJ1-1; TRBD1 is a possible D gene (5 bases). The germline CDR1 and CDR2 sequences are GTSNPN and SVGIG (reference sequence). Trimming removed 5 bases from V and 7 bases from J, with 8 bases in between. The CDR3 contains 10 residues. This chain's CDR3 is CAWLGGEAFF. CDR3 DNA: TGTGCCTGGTTGGGGGGTGAAGCTTTCTTT.

At least ten counts were recorded for this clonotype. CDR3 nucleotides: TGCGCCAGCAGCTTGTTCTCTAGGGGAGCCTACGAGCAGTACTTC. It specifies CASSLFSRGAYEQYF. V and J are TRBV5-1 and TRBJ2-7; D possibly matches TRBD1 or TRBD2 (5 bases each). V shed 1 base and J shed 2 bases, with 13 bases lying between them. CDR1 SGHRS and CDR2 YFSETQ come from the germline V gene. CDR3 length: 15 amino acids.

This clonotype has only a few counts. This chain connects TRBV6-1 to TRBJ2-7; 7 bases match TRBD2. CDR1 and CDR2 from the germline V gene are MNHNS and SASEGT. With V trimmed by 8 bases and J by 0 bases, 4 bases remained unmatched. The CDR3 is 13 residues long. The CDR3 protein is CASGRASSYEQYV. The CDR3 region has the DNA TGTGCCAGCGGGAGGGCTAGCTCCTACGAGCAGTACGTC.

V gene TRBV27 combines with J gene TRBJ2-1, with D possibly matching TRBD2 (6 bases). The V end was cut by 6 bases, the J end by 12 bases, with 12 bases between. This CDR3 is built from 11 residues. In germline, CDR1 is MNHEY, CDR2 SMNVEV (reference sequence). CDR3 nucleotides: TGTGCCAGCAGCCGGACGGGGGTGCAGTTCTTC. Its translation is CASSRTGVQFF.

There are many counts of this clonotype. The chain carries TRBV28 and TRBJ1-1; D remains ambiguous. V was cut by 8 bases and J by 8 bases, with 12 bases left in between. The CDR3 loop spans 11 amino acids. Germline CDR1 reads MDHEN; CDR2 reads SYDVKM. The CDR3 DNA reads as TGTGCCAGCGCAATAAACCGAGAAGCTTTCTTT. It specifies CASAINREAFF.

In its sample, this clonotype was seen many times. The genes are TRBV4-3 and TRBJ2-7; no definite D call. Trimming shortened V by 1 base and J by 1 base, and 8 bases separated the two germline ends. Germline V gene data show CDR1 as LGHNA and CDR2 as YSLEER. The CDR3 is 14 amino acids. The CDR3 region has the DNA TGCGCCAGCAGCCAAGGCATTGATTCCTACGAGCAGTACTTC. Translated: CASSQGIDSYEQYF.